The 24 T cell receptor beta chains listed next were all sequenced from one sample in a study of shared clonotypes between healthy human individuals. Here immunoSEQ multiplex PCR was the method, and the copy in TCRdb shows in-frame clones only, minus some. This table has 2 million to 2.5 million clones, approximately 90% appearing once. The material sequenced was naive CD4+ T cells from PBMCs. Subset specified: CD45RA+ positively selected. The receptor source for this set is a young man in good health. Some clones in this sample may be carry-over from other donors' samples.

The chain links TRBV28 to TRBJ1-5; D is unclear. The V and J ends lost 6 bases and 3 bases respectively, with 18 bases between them. This CDR3 has 16 residues. Germline CDR1 MDHEN, CDR2 SYDVKM. The CDR3 DNA sequence: TGTGCCAGCAGGGCTAGGTGGGGAGCAATCAATCAGCCCCAGCATTTT. Amino acid sequence: CASRARWGAINQPQHF.

The rearrangement uses TRBV2 and TRBJ1-5, with a weak D call TRBD1 (6 bases). Looked up from germline, CDR1 is SNHLY and CDR2 is FYNNEI. The CDR3 has 13 amino acids. The V end was cut by 10 bases, the J end by 3 bases, with 13 bases between. In DNA, the CDR3 is TGTGCCACTCAGGGGTCTCTCAATCAGCCCCAGCATTTT. This codes for CATQGSLNQPQHF.

A note on this clone: The sample holds other DNA sequences that translate to the same CDR3. This chain connects TRBV30 to TRBJ2-5; 7 nucleotides line up with TRBD1. Losses at the gene ends were 3 bases for V and 0 bases for J; bases not matched to a gene: 1. The CDR3 is made up of 13 amino acids. From germline, CDR1 is GTSNPN and CDR2 SVGIG (reference sequence). CDR3: CAWSRGYQETQYF. The CDR3, as DNA: TGTGCCTGGAGCAGGGGGTACCAAGAGACCCAGTACTTC.

This sequence joins TRBV15 and TRBJ2-6; D unresolved. The germline CDR1 and CDR2 sequences are LNHNV and YYDKDF (reference sequence). V gave up 1 base and J gave up 3 bases, with 7 bases separating them. The CDR3 contains 15 residues. The CDR3 reads CATSRGVYGANVLTF. As DNA, the CDR3 is TGTGCCACCAGCAGAGGTGTGTATGGGGCCAACGTCCTGACTTTC.

This clone has just one count. This rearrangement joins TRBV7-2 to TRBJ1-1; D remains unclear. CDR1 is SGHTA and CDR2 is FQGNSA in the germline V gene. Trimming removed 5 bases from V and 8 bases from J, with 12 bases in between. This CDR3 is 12 amino acids long. CDR3 sequence reads: CASSAPYGEAFF. The CDR3, as DNA: TGTGCCAGCAGCGCGCCTTACGGGGAAGCTTTCTTT.

This clone showed up just once. The same CDR3 can be traced to other DNA sequences in this sample. V gene TRBV5-1 combines with J gene TRBJ1-2; maybe TRBD1 (5 bases). This CDR3 has 12 amino acids. V was cut by 2 bases and J by 6 bases, with 8 bases left in between. Germline CDR1 is SGHRS and CDR2 is YFSETQ. The CDR3 spells CASSFPGDGYTF. CDR3 nucleotide sequence: TGCGCCAGCAGCTTCCCGGGGGATGGCTACACCTTC.

The chain carries TRBV19 and TRBJ2-1, with TRBD2 matching 7 bases. This CDR3 comprises 16 residues. Losses at the gene ends were 6 bases for V and 2 bases for J; bases not matched to a gene: 10. The V gene's germline CDR1 is LNHDA and CDR2 SQIVND (reference sequence). The CDR3 here is CASSLNLAEPYNEQFF. Written as DNA, the CDR3 is TGTGCCAGTAGCCTTAATCTAGCGGAGCCCTACAATGAGCAGTTCTTC.

This rearrangement joins TRBV28 to TRBJ1-4; no definite D call. Germline V gene data show CDR1 as MDHEN and CDR2 as SYDVKM. CDR3 length: 15 residues. V lost 5 bases and J lost 6, with 16 bases in between. This chain's CDR3 is CASSPAGATYEKLFF. CDR3 coding DNA: TGTGCCAGCAGTCCCGCGGGAGCTACTTATGAAAAACTGTTTTTT. The entire variable domain, with the rest obtained from reference TRBV28 and TRBJ1-4, is as follows: DVKVTQSSRYLVKRTGEKVFLECVQDMDHENMFWYRQDPGLGLRLIYFSYDVKMKEKGDIPEGYSVSREKKERFSLILESASTNQTSMYLCASSPAGATYEKLFFGSGTQLSVL.

V usage is TRBV2 and J usage is TRBJ2-5, with D perhaps given as TRBD1 or TRBD2 (5 bases each). Germline values: CDR1 SNHLY, CDR2 FYNNEI. The CDR3 extends over 15 amino acids. Trimming took 3 bases from V and 1 from J, leaving 12 bases between them. CDR3 nucleotide sequence: TGTGCCAGCAGTGATCCCCGGGACCTCCAAGAGACCCAGTACTTC. It codes for CASSDPRDLQETQYF.

The V gene is TRBV7-9, the J gene TRBJ1-2; the D is unclear. Trimming removed 1 base at V and 7 bases at J, with 13 bases between. The CDR3 has 14 residues. Germline V gene sequence: CDR1 SEHNR, CDR2 FQNEAQ (reference sequence). CDR3 sequence reads: CASSLGAGRGGYTF. The CDR3 bases are TGTGCCAGCAGCTTAGGGGCAGGAAGAGGTGGCTACACCTTC.

The gene calls are TRBV2 and TRBJ2-1; TRBD1 agrees at 7 bases. V gave up 6 bases and J gave up 0 bases; unmatched junction bases: 5. The V gene's germline CDR1 is SNHLY and CDR2 FYNNEI. The CDR3 extends over 15 amino acids. CDR3: CASSVDRPSYNEQFF. The CDR3 nucleotides read TGTGCCAGCAGCGTGGACAGGCCCTCCTACAATGAGCAGTTCTTC.

Concerning this clone itself: The same CDR3 also results from other DNA sequences found in this sample. The genes are TRBV18 and TRBJ2-3, with D uncertain. The V and J ends lost 2 bases and 1 base respectively, with 7 bases between them. This CDR3 region has 14 residues. Germline assignment: CDR1 KGHSH and CDR2 LQKENI. CDR3 in DNA: TGTGCCAGCTCACCAGCGGCGGGCACAGATACGCAGTATTTT. This gives the protein CASSPAAGTDTQYF.

The CDR3 here is CASSGTGVEKLFF. In DNA, the CDR3 is TGTGCCAGCTCCGGGACAGGGGTTGAAAAACTGTTTTTT. This chain joins TRBV2 and TRBJ1-4, with TRBD1 matching 10 bases. V lost 8 bases and J lost 7; bases outside the gene matches: 4. The CDR3 extends over 13 amino acids. Germline CDR1 SNHLY, CDR2 FYNNEI.

This clone occurred once. This chain joins TRBV15 and TRBJ2-3; 10 bases map to TRBD1. This CDR3 comprises 16 residues. Germline V CDR1 and CDR2: LNHNV, YYDKDF (reference sequence). V was pared by 5 bases and J by 1 base, with 6 bases of the junction left unmatched. Here the CDR3 reads CATSGGQGVRTDTQYF. The CDR3 coding sequence is TGTGCCACCAGCGGTGGACAGGGGGTTCGCACAGATACGCAGTATTTT.

In its sample, this clone was seen once. This chain joins TRBV5-4 and TRBJ2-1; D is possibly TRBD1 (5 bases). The germline CDR1 and CDR2 sequences are SGHNT and YYREEE (reference sequence). The CDR3 covers 15 residues. Trimming cost V 1 base and J 5 bases, with 13 bases left between them. DNA for the CDR3: TGTGCCAGCAGCTTGAAGGGGCCTTTAGACAATGAGCAGTTCTTC. Protein product: CASSLKGPLDNEQFF.

This clone was seen a single time. The chain joins TRBV7-8 to TRBJ2-4, with TRBD2 as a possible D gene (6 bases). Germline CDR1 is SGHVS and CDR2 is FQNEAQ. The V end was cut by 2 bases, the J end by 3 bases, with 14 bases between. The CDR3 sequence is 16 residues long. The CDR3 DNA reads as TGTGCCAGCAGCTTATTTCCGGGAGTGAGCAAAAACATTCAGTACTTC. Translated: CASSLFPGVSKNIQYF.

CDR3 sequence reads: CASRGGLGKAFATNEKLFF. CDR3 nucleotide sequence: TGTGCCAGCAGGGGGGGCCTTGGCAAGGCCTTTGCAACTAATGAAAAACTGTTTTTT. V is TRBV2 and J is TRBJ1-4; a possible D gene is TRBD1 (6 bases). Trimming removed 6 bases at V and 0 bases at J, with 23 bases between. CDR1 and CDR2 from the germline V gene are SNHLY and FYNNEI. The CDR3 has 19 residues.

The rearrangement links TRBV27 to TRBJ1-1; D call uncertain. Per germline, CDR1 MNHEY and CDR2 SMNVEV (reference sequence). The CDR3 spans 14 residues. Deletions cut 3 bases from V and 2 bases from J, with 10 bases between. In DNA, the CDR3 is TGTGCCAGCAGTTTCAGTGGGTATAACACTGAAGCTTTCTTT. Translating gives CASSFSGYNTEAFF.

This chain links TRBV29-1 with TRBJ2-5; 8 bases align to TRBD1. The CDR3 runs to 14 residues. Germline CDR1 SQVTM, CDR2 ANQGSEA. The junction had 7 bases not matched to a gene; V was cut back by 6 bases and J by 1 base. The CDR3 DNA reads as TGCAGCGTCCAGCAGGGGGCGCGCCAAGAGACCCAGTACTTC. Translation gives CSVQQGARQETQYF.

As for this clone: The same CDR3 arises from other DNA sequences in this sample as well. This chain links TRBV5-1 with TRBJ2-5; D call uncertain. CDR1 and CDR2 (germline): SGHRS, YFSETQ. This CDR3 has 13 amino acids. V lost 1 base and J lost 1, with 5 bases in between. The CDR3 DNA sequence: TGCGCCAGCAGCTTGAGCGTCCAAGAGACCCAGTACTTC. This codes for CASSLSVQETQYF.

This chain uses TRBV7-2 with TRBJ1-2; maybe TRBD1 (6 bases). CDR1 is SGHTA, CDR2 FQGNSA, per germline. Trimming took off 6 bases at V and 1 base at J, with 12 bases between the two ends. The CDR3 is 14 residues long. CDR3 protein: CASSLGQFNYGYTF. CDR3 DNA: TGTGCCAGCAGTCTTGGACAGTTTAACTATGGCTACACCTTC.

The chain links TRBV5-1 to TRBJ1-1, with D possibly TRBD1 on 6 matching bases. Germline V gene sequence: CDR1 SGHRS, CDR2 YFSETQ. The CDR3 is made up of 14 amino acids. V was trimmed by 0 bases and J by 4 bases, leaving 10 bases between them. The CDR3 here is CASSLVQGFTEAFF. CDR3 sequence (DNA): TGCGCCAGCAGCTTGGTCCAGGGGTTCACTGAAGCTTTCTTT.

J is TRBJ2-1 and V is TRBV15; 14 nucleotides line up with TRBD2. Per the germline V gene, CDR1 is LNHNV and CDR2 is YYDKDF (reference sequence). With 3 bases clipped from V and 8 bases from J, the junction kept 12 bases outside the gene matches. The CDR3 sequence is 18 residues long. The CDR3 spells CATSRTGTSGRFGHEQFF. For the CDR3, the DNA is TGTGCCACCAGCAGGACCGGGACTAGCGGGAGATTTGGGCATGAGCAGTTCTTC.

This CDR3 reads CSVESGAGGTTDTQYF. In DNA form, the CDR3 reads TGCAGCGTTGAGAGTGGAGCGGGAGGTACGACAGATACGCAGTATTTT. V usage is TRBV29-1 and J usage is TRBJ2-3, with 9 bases that match TRBD2. The CDR3 runs 16 residues. Germline V gene data show CDR1 as SQVTM and CDR2 as ANQGSEA. The V and J ends lost 3 bases and 3 bases, in that order; junction bases with no gene match: 10.